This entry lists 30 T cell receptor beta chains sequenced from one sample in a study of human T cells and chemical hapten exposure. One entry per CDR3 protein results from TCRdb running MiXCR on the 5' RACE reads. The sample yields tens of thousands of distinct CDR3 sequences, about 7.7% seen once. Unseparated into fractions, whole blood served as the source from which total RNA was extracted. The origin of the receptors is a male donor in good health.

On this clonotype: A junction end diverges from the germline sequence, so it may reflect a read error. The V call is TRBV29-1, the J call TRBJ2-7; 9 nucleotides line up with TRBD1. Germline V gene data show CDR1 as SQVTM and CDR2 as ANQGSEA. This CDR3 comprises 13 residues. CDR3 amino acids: CSVEDRGNDEQYF. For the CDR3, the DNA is TGCAGCGTCGAAGACAGGGGGAACGACGAGCAGTACTTC.

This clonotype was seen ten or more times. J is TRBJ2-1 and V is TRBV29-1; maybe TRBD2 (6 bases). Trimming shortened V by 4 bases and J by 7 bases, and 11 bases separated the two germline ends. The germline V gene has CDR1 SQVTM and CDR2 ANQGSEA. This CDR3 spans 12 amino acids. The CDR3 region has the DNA TGCAGCGTTGCGATGGGGGGAAATGAGCAGTTCTTC. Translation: CSVAMGGNEQFF.

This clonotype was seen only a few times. The CDR3 coding sequence is TGTGCCAGCAGCACACTAGCGGGGGGCCACGAGCAGTACTTC. As protein: CASSTLAGGHEQYF. The chain joins TRBV7-9 to TRBJ2-7; 12 bases map to TRBD2. Germline V gene lookup returns CDR1 SEHNR and CDR2 FQNEAQ (reference sequence). The ends lost 5 bases at V and 5 bases at J; junction bases unmatched: 4. The CDR3 spans 14 residues.

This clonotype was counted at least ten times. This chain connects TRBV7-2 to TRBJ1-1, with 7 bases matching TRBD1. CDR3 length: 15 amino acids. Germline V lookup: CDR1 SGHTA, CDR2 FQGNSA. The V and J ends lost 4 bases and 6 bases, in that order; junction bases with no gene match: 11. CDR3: CASSSTHRGSSEAFF. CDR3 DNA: TGTGCCAGCAGCTCCACTCACAGGGGAAGCTCTGAAGCTTTCTTT.

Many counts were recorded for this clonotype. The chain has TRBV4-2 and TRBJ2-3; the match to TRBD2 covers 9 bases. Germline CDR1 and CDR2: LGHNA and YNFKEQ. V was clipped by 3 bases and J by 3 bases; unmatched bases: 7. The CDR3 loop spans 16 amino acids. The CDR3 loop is CASSQSGLAGTDTQYF. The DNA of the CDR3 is TGTGCCAGCAGCCAGTCAGGGCTAGCGGGGACAGATACGCAGTATTTT.

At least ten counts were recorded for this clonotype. The CDR3 region is CASSSGTGAGDEQFF. For the CDR3, the DNA is TGTGCCAGCAGCTCCGGGACAGGGGCTGGGGATGAGCAGTTCTTC. The rearrangement links TRBV7-9 to TRBJ2-1; 10 nucleotides match TRBD1. Trimming at V came to 4 bases and at J to 8 bases, leaving 8 bases not matched to a gene. This CDR3 comprises 15 residues. The V gene's germline CDR1 is SEHNR and CDR2 FQNEAQ (reference sequence).

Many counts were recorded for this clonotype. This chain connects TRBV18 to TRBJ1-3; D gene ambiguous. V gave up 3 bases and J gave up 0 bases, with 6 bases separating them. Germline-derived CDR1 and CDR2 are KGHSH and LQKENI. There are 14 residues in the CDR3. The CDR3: CASSPGPSGNTIYF. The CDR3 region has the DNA TGTGCCAGCTCACCTGGGCCCTCTGGAAACACCATATATTTT.

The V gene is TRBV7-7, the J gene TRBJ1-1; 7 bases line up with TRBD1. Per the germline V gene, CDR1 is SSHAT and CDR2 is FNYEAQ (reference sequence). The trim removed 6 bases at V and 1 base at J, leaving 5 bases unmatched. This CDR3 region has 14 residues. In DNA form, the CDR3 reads TGTGCCAGCAGTTCCGGGACAGAGAACACTGAAGCTTTCTTT. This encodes CASSSGTENTEAFF.

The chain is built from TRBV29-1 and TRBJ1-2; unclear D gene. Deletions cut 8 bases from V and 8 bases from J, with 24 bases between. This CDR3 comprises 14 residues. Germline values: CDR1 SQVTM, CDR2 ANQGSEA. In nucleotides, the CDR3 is TGCAGCTTTCTATCTGGGCCGTCCCGAGACGGCTACACCTTC. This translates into CSFLSGPSRDGYTF.

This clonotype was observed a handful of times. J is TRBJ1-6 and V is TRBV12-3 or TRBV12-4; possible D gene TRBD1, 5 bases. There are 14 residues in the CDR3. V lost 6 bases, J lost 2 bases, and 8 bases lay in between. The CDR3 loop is CASSQGTYNSPLHF. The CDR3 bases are TGTGCCAGCAGCCAGGGAACCTATAATTCACCCCTCCACTTT.

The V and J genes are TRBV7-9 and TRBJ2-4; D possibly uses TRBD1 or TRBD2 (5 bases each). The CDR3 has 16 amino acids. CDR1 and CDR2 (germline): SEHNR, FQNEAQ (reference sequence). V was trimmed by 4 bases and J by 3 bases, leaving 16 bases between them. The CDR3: CASSSPTRDGKNIQYF. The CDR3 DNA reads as TGTGCCAGCAGCTCGCCAACCCGGGACGGCAAAAACATTCAGTACTTC.

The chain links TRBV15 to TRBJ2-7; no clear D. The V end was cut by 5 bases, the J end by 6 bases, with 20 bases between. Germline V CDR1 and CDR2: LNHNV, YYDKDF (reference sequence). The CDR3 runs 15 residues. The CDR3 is CATSPARDPLGEQYF. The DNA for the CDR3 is TGTGCCACCAGCCCAGCGAGAGACCCACTCGGCGAGCAGTACTTC.

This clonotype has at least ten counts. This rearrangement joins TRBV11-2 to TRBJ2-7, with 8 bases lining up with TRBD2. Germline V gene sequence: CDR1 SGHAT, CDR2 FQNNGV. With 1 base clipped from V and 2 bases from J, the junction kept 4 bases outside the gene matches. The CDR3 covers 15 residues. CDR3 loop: CASSLGVSGTYEQYF. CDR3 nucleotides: TGTGCCAGCAGCTTAGGGGTTAGCGGGACCTACGAGCAGTACTTC.

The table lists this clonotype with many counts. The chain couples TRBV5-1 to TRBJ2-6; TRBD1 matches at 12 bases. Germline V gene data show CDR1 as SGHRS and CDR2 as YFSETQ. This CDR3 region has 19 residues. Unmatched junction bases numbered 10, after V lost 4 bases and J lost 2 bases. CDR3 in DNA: TGCGCCAGCAGCCGCCCACCGGGACAGGGGGCTACTGGGGCCAACGTCCTGACTTTC. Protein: CASSRPPGQGATGANVLTF.

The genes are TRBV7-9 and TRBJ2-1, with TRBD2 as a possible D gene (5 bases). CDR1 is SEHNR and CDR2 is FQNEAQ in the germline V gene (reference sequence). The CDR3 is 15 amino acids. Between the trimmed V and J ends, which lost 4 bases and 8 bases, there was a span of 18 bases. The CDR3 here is CASSSRGDGVDEQFF. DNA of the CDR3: TGTGCCAGCAGCTCACGAGGCGACGGGGTGGATGAGCAGTTCTTC.

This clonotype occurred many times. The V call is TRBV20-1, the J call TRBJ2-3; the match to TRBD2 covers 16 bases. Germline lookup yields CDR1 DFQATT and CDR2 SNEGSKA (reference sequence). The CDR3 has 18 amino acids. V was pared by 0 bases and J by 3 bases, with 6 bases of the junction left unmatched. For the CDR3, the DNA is TGCAGTGCTAGAGATGAGGGACTAGCGGGGGGGCCAACAGATACGCAGTATTTT. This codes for CSARDEGLAGGPTDTQYF.

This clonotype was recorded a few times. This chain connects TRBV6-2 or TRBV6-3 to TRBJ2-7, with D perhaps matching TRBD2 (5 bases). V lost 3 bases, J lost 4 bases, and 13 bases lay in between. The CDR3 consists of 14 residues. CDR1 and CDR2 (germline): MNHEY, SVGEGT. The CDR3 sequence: CASSYASRGYEQYF. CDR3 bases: TGTGCCAGCAGTTATGCGTCGAGAGGGTACGAGCAGTACTTC.

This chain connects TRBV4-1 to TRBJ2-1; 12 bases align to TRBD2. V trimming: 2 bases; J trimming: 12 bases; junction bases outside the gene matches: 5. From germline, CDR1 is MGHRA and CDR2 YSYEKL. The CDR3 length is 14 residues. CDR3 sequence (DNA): TGCGCCAGCAGCCAACTAGCGGGGGGGCCAAGGCAGTTCTTC. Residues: CASSQLAGGPRQFF.

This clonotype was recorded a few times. The CDR3 DNA follows: TGTGCCAGCAGTGGGACGGAGAACACTGAAGCTTTCTTT. This translates into CASSGTENTEAFF. The V and J genes are TRBV6-4 and TRBJ1-1, with D uncertain. V was shortened by 4 bases and J by 1 base, with 7 bases between the two germline ends. Germline V CDR1 and CDR2: MRHNA, SNTAGT. This CDR3 is 13 amino acids long.

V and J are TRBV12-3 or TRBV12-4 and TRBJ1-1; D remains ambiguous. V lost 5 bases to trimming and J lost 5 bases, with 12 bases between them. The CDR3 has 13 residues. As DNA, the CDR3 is TGTGCCAGCAGTCAAAGACGGGTGACTGAAGCTTTCTTT. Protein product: CASSQRRVTEAFF.

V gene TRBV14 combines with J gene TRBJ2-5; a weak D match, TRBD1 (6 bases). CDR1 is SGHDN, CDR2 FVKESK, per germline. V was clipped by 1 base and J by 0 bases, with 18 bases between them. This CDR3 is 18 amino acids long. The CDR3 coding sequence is TGTGCCAGCAGCCAAGTGCTGCGGCAGGGGTGGTACCAAGAGACCCAGTACTTC. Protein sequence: CASSQVLRQGWYQETQYF.

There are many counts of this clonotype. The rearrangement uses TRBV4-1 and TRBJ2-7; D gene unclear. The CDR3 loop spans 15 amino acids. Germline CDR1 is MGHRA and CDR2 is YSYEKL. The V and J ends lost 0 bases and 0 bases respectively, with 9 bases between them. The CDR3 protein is CASSQDSMRSYEQYF. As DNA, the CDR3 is TGCGCCAGCAGCCAAGATTCCATGCGCTCCTACGAGCAGTACTTC.

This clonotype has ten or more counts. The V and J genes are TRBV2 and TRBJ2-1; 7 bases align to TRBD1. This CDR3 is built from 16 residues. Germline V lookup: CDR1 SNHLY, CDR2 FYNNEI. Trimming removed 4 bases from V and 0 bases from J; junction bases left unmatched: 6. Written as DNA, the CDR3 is TGTGCCAGCAGTGCCCGACAGGGCGGCTCCTACAATGAGCAGTTCTTC. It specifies CASSARQGGSYNEQFF. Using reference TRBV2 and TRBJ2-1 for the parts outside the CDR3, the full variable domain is EPEVTQTPSHQVTQMGQEVILRCVPISNHLYFYWYRQILGQKVEFLVSFYNNEISEKSEIFDDQFSVERPDGSNFTLKIRSTKLEDSAMYFCASSARQGGSYNEQFFGPGTRLTVL.

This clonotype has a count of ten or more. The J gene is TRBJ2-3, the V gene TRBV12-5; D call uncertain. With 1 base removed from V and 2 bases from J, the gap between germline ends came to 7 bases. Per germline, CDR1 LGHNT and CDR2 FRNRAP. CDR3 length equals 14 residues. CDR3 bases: TGTGCTAGTGGTTTGGGGATTCCCACAGATACGCAGTATTTT. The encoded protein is CASGLGIPTDTQYF.

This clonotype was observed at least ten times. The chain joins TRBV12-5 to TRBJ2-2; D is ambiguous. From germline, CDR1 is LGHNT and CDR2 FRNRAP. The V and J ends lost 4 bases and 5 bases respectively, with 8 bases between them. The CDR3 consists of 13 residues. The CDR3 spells CASGYPRTGELFF. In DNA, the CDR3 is TGTGCTAGTGGTTATCCTAGAACCGGGGAGCTGTTTTTT.

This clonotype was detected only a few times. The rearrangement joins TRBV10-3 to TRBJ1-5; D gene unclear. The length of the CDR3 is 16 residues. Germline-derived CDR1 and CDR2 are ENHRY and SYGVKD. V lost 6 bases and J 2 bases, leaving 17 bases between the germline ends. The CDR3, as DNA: TGTGCCATCAGCGGAATGGACCGATGGGGCAATCAGCCCCAGCATTTT. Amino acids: CAISGMDRWGNQPQHF.

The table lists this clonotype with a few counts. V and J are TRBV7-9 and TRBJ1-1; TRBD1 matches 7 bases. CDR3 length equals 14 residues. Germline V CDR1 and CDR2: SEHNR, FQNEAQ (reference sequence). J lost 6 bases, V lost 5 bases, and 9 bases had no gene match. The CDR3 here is CASSTRTGLAEAFF. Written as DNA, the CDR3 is TGTGCCAGCAGCACTAGGACAGGTTTGGCTGAAGCTTTCTTT.

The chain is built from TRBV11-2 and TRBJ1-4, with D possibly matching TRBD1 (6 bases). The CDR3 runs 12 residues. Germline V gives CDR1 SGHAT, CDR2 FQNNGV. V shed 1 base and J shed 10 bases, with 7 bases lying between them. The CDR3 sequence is CASSLGRGKLFF. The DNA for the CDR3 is TGTGCCAGCAGCTTAGGCAGGGGAAAACTGTTTTTT.

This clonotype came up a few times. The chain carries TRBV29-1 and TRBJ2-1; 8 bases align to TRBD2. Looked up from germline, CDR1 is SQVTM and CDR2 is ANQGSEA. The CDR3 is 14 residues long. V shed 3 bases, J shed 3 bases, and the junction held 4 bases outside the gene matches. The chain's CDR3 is CSVDTSGVYNEQFF. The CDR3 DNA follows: TGCAGCGTTGACACTAGCGGAGTCTACAATGAGCAGTTCTTC.

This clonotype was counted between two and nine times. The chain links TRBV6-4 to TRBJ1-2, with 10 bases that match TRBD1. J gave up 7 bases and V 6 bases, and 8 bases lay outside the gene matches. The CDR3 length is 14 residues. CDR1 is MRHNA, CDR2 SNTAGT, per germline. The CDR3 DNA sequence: TGTGCCAGCAGCAAGGGACAGGGGATGGTTGGCTACACCTTC. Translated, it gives CASSKGQGMVGYTF.